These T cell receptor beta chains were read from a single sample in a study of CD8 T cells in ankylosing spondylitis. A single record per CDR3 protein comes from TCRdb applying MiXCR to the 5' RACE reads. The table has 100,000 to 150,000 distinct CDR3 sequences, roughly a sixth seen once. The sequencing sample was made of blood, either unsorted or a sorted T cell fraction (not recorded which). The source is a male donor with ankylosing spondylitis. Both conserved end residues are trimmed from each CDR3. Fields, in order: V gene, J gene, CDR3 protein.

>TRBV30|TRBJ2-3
AWWGWGAASTDTQY
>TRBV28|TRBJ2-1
ASSLPLAGVVAEQF
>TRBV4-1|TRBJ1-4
ASSQDGIDRGTNEKLF
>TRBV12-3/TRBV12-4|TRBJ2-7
ASSPQRGTGWYEQY
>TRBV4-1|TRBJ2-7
ASRPGQGGSYEQY
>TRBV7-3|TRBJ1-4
ASRPNREKREKLF
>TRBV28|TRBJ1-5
ASKRQGNSNQPQH
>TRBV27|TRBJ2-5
ASSLSVNEETQY
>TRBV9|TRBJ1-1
ASRETGTGIPF
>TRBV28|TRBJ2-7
ASSLSGRNEQY
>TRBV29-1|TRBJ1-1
SVSTVSHNTEAF
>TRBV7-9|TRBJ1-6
ASGGRQSSYNSPLH
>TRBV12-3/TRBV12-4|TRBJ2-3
ASSDPNMRDTQY
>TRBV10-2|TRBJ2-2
ASSPGTSGTGELF
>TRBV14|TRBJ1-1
ASSLSYLAEAF
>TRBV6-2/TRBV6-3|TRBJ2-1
ASRVRTDYNEQF
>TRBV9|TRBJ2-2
ASSGYGTGYTGELF